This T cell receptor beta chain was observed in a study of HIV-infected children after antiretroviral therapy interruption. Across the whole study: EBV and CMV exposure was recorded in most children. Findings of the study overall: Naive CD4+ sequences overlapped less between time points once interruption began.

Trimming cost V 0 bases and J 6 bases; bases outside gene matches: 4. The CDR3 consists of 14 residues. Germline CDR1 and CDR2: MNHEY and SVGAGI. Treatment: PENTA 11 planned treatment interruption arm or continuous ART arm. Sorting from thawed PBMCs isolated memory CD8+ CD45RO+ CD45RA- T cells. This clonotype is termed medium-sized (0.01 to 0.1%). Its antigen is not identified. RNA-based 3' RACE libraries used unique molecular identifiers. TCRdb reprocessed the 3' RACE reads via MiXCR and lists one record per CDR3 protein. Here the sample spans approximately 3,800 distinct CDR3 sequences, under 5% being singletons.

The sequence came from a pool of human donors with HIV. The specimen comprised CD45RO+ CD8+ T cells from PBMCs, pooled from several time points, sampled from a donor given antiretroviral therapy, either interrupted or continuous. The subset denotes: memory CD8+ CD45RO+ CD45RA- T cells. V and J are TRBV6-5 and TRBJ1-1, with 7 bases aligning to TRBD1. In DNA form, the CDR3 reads TGTGCCAGCAGTTACTCGACAGGGACCCCTGAAGCTTTCTTT. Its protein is CASSYSTGTPEAFF.